The 9 T cell receptor beta chains presented below share a single source sample, sequenced in a study of blood T cells in healthy people across ages. PCR was performed a second time for about 6 to 11 cycles using a sample-barcoded 5' primer and a J-beta primer mix. TCRdb redid the calling of the 5' RACE reads with MiXCR, one entry per CDR3 protein. Counted here are roughly 830,000 distinct CDR3 sequences, around two thirds occurring once; the ten biggest clones make up roughly 25%. The material sequenced was blood. The receptors originated from a young man in good health.

The chain employs TRBV9 and TRBJ1-6; D unclear. V was trimmed by 0 bases and J by 11 bases, leaving 15 bases between them. From germline, CDR1 is SGDLS and CDR2 YYNGEE. The CDR3 is 15 residues long. CDR3 in amino acids: CASSVGFEGGAPLHF. The CDR3 bases are TGTGCCAGCAGCGTAGGATTCGAGGGCGGGGCACCCCTCCACTTT.

The rearrangement links TRBV12-3 or TRBV12-4 to TRBJ2-3; D call uncertain. V lost 6 bases and J 2 bases, leaving 9 bases between the germline ends. The CDR3 loop spans 13 amino acids. The CDR3 region is CASRRVDTDTQYF. The CDR3 region has the DNA TGTGCCAGCAGACGGGTAGACACAGATACGCAGTATTTT.

As for this clonotype: Possible read error: a much larger clone is one base away. This chain joins TRBV7-2 and TRBJ2-1; TRBD1 or TRBD2 may be the D gene (5 bases each). The CDR3 is made up of 12 amino acids. CDR1 and CDR2 (germline): SGHTA, FQGNSA. The CDR3 nucleotides are TGTGCCAGCGAGGGGAACCACAAGGAGCAGTTCTTC. It translates to CASEGNHKEQFF. Full variable domain (missing parts from reference TRBV7-2 and TRBJ2-1): GAGVSQSPSNKVTEKGKDVELRCDPISGHTALYWYRQSLGQGLEFLIYFQGNSAPDKSGLPSDRFSAERTGGSVSTLTIQRTQQEDSAVYLCASEGNHKEQFFGPGTRLTVL.

The chain links TRBV2 to TRBJ2-2; 9 bases fit TRBD2. Germline CDR1 reads SNHLY; CDR2 reads FYNNEI. Germline trimming cut 10 bases from V and 0 bases from J; bases unmatched to any gene: 6. This CDR3 region has 15 residues. This CDR3 reads CATSASGANTGELFF. CDR3 DNA sequence: TGTGCCACCTCAGCTAGCGGGGCGAACACCGGGGAGCTGTTTTTT. Based on the CDR3 plus reference TRBV2 and TRBJ2-2, the full variable domain is EPEVTQTPSHQVTQMGQEVILRCVPISNHLYFYWYRQILGQKVEFLVSFYNNEISEKSEIFDDQFSVERPDGSNFTLKIRSTKLEDSAMYFCATSASGANTGELFFGEGSRLTVL.

The rearrangement links TRBV7-2 to TRBJ2-5; a weak D match, TRBD2 (6 bases). Germline V gives CDR1 SGHTA, CDR2 FQGNSA. This CDR3 has 13 residues. Trimming took 10 bases from V and 9 from J, leaving 21 bases between them. The CDR3 here is CATGRGMMEAQYF. In DNA form, the CDR3 reads TGTGCCACGGGACGGGGGATGATGGAGGCCCAGTACTTC. The full variable domain, rest sourced from reference TRBV7-2 and TRBJ2-5, is GAGVSQSPSNKVTEKGKDVELRCDPISGHTALYWYRQSLGQGLEFLIYFQGNSAPDKSGLPSDRFSAERTGGSVSTLTIQRTQQEDSAVYLCATGRGMMEAQYFGPGTRLLVL.

This sequence joins TRBV5-5 and TRBJ2-7; D is possibly TRBD1 (5 bases). The germline CDR1 and CDR2 sequences are SGHKS and YYEKEE (reference sequence). V was shortened by 4 bases and J by 1 base, with 12 bases between the two germline ends. This CDR3 region has 14 residues. DNA for the CDR3: TGTGCCAGCAGCCCGGTGGCAGGGTCCTACGAGCAGTACTTC. It encodes CASSPVAGSYEQYF.

V gene TRBV5-4 combines with J gene TRBJ2-6; D gene unclear. CDR1 SGHNT and CDR2 YYREEE come from the germline V gene (reference sequence). This CDR3 comprises 17 residues. Trimming cost V 0 bases and J 0 bases, with 10 bases left between them. The CDR3 nucleotides are TGTGCCAGCAGCTTGGAGCCGGCTACCTCTGGGGCCAACGTCCTGACTTTC. Its protein product is CASSLEPATSGANVLTF.

The genes are TRBV9 and TRBJ2-1, with 11 bases lining up with TRBD1. The V gene's germline CDR1 is SGDLS and CDR2 YYNGEE. The CDR3 loop spans 18 amino acids. The junction had 11 bases not matched to a gene; V was cut back by 0 bases and J by 6 bases. CDR3 DNA: TGTGCCAGCAGCGTAGAGGGGGGGGACAGGGGGATTGGCAATGAGCAGTTCTTC. Amino acids: CASSVEGGDRGIGNEQFF. Complete variable domain (other parts from reference TRBV9 and TRBJ2-1): DSGVTQTPKHLITATGQRVTLRCSPRSGDLSVYWYQQSLDQGLQFLIQYYNGEERAKGNILERFSAQQFPDLHSELNLSSLELGDSALYFCASSVEGGDRGIGNEQFFGPGTRLTVL.

This clonotype has just a few counts. The chain employs TRBV9 and TRBJ2-5; the D gene is possibly TRBD2 (6 bases). V lost 9 bases, J lost 2 bases, and 20 bases lay in between. CDR3 size: 15 residues. The V gene's germline CDR1 is SGDLS and CDR2 YYNGEE. The CDR3 DNA reads TGTGCCACCAACCCAGGCGGGGCGGAGCAAGAGACCCAGTACTTC. It codes for CATNPGGAEQETQYF.